One and the same sample provided the 14 T cell receptor beta chains below, sequenced in a study of siplizumab effects on memory and regulatory T cells. Generated by immunoSEQ multiplex PCR, the TCRdb table keeps only in-frame clones and is missing some. The sample contains some 65,000 clones, 88% of which appear only once. The source material was Tregs sorted from blood. These receptors were taken from a human donor in good health.

The rearrangement links TRBV5-1 to TRBJ2-5; D gene uncertain. Germline loops: CDR1 SGHRS, CDR2 YFSETQ. Trimming removed 3 bases from V and 5 bases from J, with 8 bases in between. The CDR3 length is 12 residues. Here the CDR3 reads CASSSFEETQYF. CDR3 coding DNA: TGCGCCAGCAGCTCCTTCGAGGAGACCCAGTACTTC.

This chain joins TRBV9 and TRBJ1-1, with D hard to call. The V end lost 0 bases, the J end lost 1 base, and 4 bases lay between the germline ends. CDR3 length: 13 residues. In germline, CDR1 is SGDLS, CDR2 YYNGEE. Here the CDR3 reads CASSVVQNTEAFF. The CDR3 nucleotides read TGTGCCAGCAGCGTAGTCCAGAACACTGAAGCTTTCTTT.

V gene TRBV7-9 combines with J gene TRBJ1-4; D gene unclear. The length of the CDR3 is 14 residues. Trimming shortened V by 5 bases and J by 8 bases, and 15 bases separated the two germline ends. CDR1 and CDR2 from the germline V gene are SEHNR and FQNEAQ (reference sequence). This chain's CDR3 is CASSPGGVGEKLFF. DNA for the CDR3: TGTGCCAGCAGCCCGGGCGGTGTGGGGGAAAAACTGTTTTTT.

The chain uses TRBV29-1 and TRBJ2-7; 10 positions match TRBD2. The CDR3 contains 15 residues. The junction had 3 bases not matched to a gene; V was cut back by 1 base and J by 0 bases. Germline V gives CDR1 SQVTM, CDR2 ANQGSEA. CDR3 in DNA: TGCAGCGTTGAAGGGGCTAGCGGGAGCTCCTACGAGCAGTACTTC. Its translation: CSVEGASGSSYEQYF.

The rearrangement links TRBV19 to TRBJ2-6; D may be TRBD1 or TRBD2 (6 bases each). Germline V gene data show CDR1 as LNHDA and CDR2 as SQIVND (reference sequence). Trimming shortened V by 1 base and J by 2 bases, and 9 bases separated the two germline ends. The length of the CDR3 is 16 residues. The CDR3 loop is CASSIAGGPGANVLTF. The DNA of the CDR3 is TGTGCCAGTAGTATAGCCGGGGGCCCTGGGGCCAACGTCCTGACTTTC.

This chain joins TRBV19 and TRBJ2-3; tentative D call: TRBD2 (5 bases). There are 13 residues in the CDR3. Deletions cut 3 bases from V and 5 bases from J, with 9 bases between. Germline CDR1 reads LNHDA; CDR2 reads SQIVND (reference sequence). In DNA, the CDR3 is TGTGCCAGTAGTATTCGGCGGGTAGATACGCAGTATTTT. Translating gives CASSIRRVDTQYF.

The gene calls are TRBV5-8 and TRBJ2-3; possibly TRBD2 for D (6 bases). Germline V gives CDR1 SGHTS, CDR2 YDEGEE. The CDR3 is made up of 12 amino acids. V was shortened by 4 bases and J by 5 bases, with 8 bases between the two germline ends. The CDR3 DNA is TGTGCCAGCAGCAGGAGGGGAGATACGCAGTATTTT. Encoded protein: CASSRRGDTQYF. Full variable domain (remainder filled in from reference TRBV5-8 and TRBJ2-3): EAGVTQSPTHLIKTRGQQATLRCSPISGHTSVYWYQQALGLGLQFLLWYDEGEERNRGNFPPRFSGRQFPNYSSELNVNALELEDSALYLCASSRRGDTQYFGPGTRLTVL.

Regarding this clone: Mismatch with germline at one junction end may stem from a read error. This chain uses TRBV13 with TRBJ2-3; D possibly uses TRBD1 or TRBD2 (5 bases each). CDR1 is PRHDT and CDR2 is FYEKMQ in the germline V gene (reference sequence). This CDR3 is built from 14 residues. The CDR3 coding sequence is TGTGCCAGCAGCACCGGGACGAGCACAGATGCGCAGTATTTT. Protein product: CASSTGTSTDAQYF. Based on the CDR3 plus reference TRBV13 and TRBJ2-3, the full variable domain is AAGVIQSPRHLIKEKRETATLKCYPIPRHDTVYWYQQGPGQDPQFLISFYEKMQSDKGSIPDRFSAQQFSDYHSELNMSSLELGDSALYFCASSTGTSTDAQYFGPGTRLTVL.

The chain employs TRBV11-3 and TRBJ2-3; D might be TRBD1 (5 bases). Trimming left V 3 bases short and J 1 base short, with 11 bases between. The CDR3 totals 15 residues. The germline V gene has CDR1 SGHNT and CDR2 YENEEA. As DNA, the CDR3 is TGTGCCAGCAGCTTCTGGGGCCACCGCACAGATACGCAGTATTTT. This translates into CASSFWGHRTDTQYF.

The chain couples TRBV11-3 to TRBJ1-1; 7 bases are shared with TRBD1. Germline trimming cut 4 bases from V and 1 base from J; bases unmatched to any gene: 6. The length of the CDR3 is 15 residues. Germline V gene data show CDR1 as SGHNT and CDR2 as YENEEA. CDR3 loop: CASSWRDSQNTEAFF. The CDR3 DNA sequence: TGTGCCAGCAGCTGGCGGGACAGTCAGAACACTGAAGCTTTCTTT. The whole variable domain, remainder taken from reference TRBV11-3 and TRBJ1-1, is EAGVVQSPRYKIIEKKQPVAFWCNPISGHNTLYWYLQNLGQGPELLIRYENEEAVDDSQLPKDRFSAERLKGVDSTLKIQPAELGDSAVYLCASSWRDSQNTEAFFGQGTRLTVV.

The V call is TRBV29-1, the J call TRBJ2-5; possible D gene TRBD2, 5 bases. V was cut by 4 bases and J by 5 bases, with 14 bases left in between. This CDR3 comprises 13 residues. Germline CDR1 reads SQVTM; CDR2 reads ANQGSEA. DNA for the CDR3: TGCAGCGTTGGAGTCGAGGGTTGGGAGACCCAGTACTTC. Protein product: CSVGVEGWETQYF.

This chain connects TRBV19 to TRBJ2-1; D unclear. Looked up from germline, CDR1 is LNHDA and CDR2 is SQIVND (reference sequence). V was clipped by 5 bases and J by 5 bases, with 10 bases between them. This CDR3 has 13 residues. The CDR3 bases are TGTGCCAGTAGTTATGTGGGTAACAATGAGCAGTTCTTC. Protein product: CASSYVGNNEQFF.

The chain carries TRBV5-1 and TRBJ1-2, with TRBD1 as a possible D gene (6 bases). The V end was cut by 4 bases, the J end by 3 bases, with 16 bases between. Germline assignment: CDR1 SGHRS and CDR2 YFSETQ. This CDR3 region has 15 residues. The CDR3 coding sequence is TGCGCCAGCAGCCCCGCCCAGGGGAGACACTATGGCTACACCTTC. It encodes CASSPAQGRHYGYTF.

The gene calls are TRBV6-1 and TRBJ2-7; D remains ambiguous. The CDR3 contains 15 residues. Germline CDR1 reads MNHNS; CDR2 reads SASEGT. The V and J ends lost 2 bases and 0 bases respectively, with 11 bases between them. CDR3 nucleotide sequence: TGTGCCAGCAGTGAATCCCGGCGGAGCTCCTACGAGCAGTACTTC. Translated: CASSESRRSSYEQYF.